Described below is a single TCR beta chain sequence and its context. This CDR3 has 15 residues. Germline V gene data show CDR1 as ENHRY and CDR2 as SYGVKD. V gave up 5 bases and J gave up 4 bases; unmatched junction bases: 10. The data originate from a study of T cell repertoires in cytomegalovirus infection. MiXCR was run by TCRdb on the reads, yielding one entry per CDR3 protein. This sample has 150,000 to 200,000 distinct CDR3 sequences, with under 20% found just once. The TCR comes from a human donor in good health (CMV status not recorded). Some clones in this sample may be carry-over from other donors' samples. The genes are TRBV10-3 and TRBJ2-7; 8 bases align to TRBD1. The sequencing sample was made of CD8+ T cells from PBMCs. The CDR3 DNA reads TGTGCCATCAGTAAGCAGGACAGGGTTCAGTACGAGCAGTACTTC. This encodes CAISKQDRVQYEQYF.